The rows below give T cell receptor beta chains drawn from one sample of a study of control samples from healthy donors and cancer patients. The table came from immunoSEQ multiplex PCR; TCRdb's copy has only in-frame clones and leaves some out. The sample holds fewer than 200,000 clones, around 88% seen once. Sequencing was carried out using blood. The receptors here all came from a woman in her 30s in good health. Both conserved end residues are part of each CDR3. Each record gives: clone size, J gene, D gene, V gene, CDR3 DNA, CDR3 protein. D genes are given only for firm matches. Size tells how often a clone was seen (once, few, many) or the class of an expanded clone, and some rows leave it out.

abundance: NA; j_gene: TRBJ1-2; d_gene: NA; v_gene: TRBV6-1; CDR3nt: TGTGCCAGCAGTGAAGGTGGCTATGGCTACACCTTC; CDR3aa: CASSEGGYGYTF
abundance: NA; j_gene: TRBJ1-2; d_gene: NA; v_gene: TRBV6-5; CDR3nt: TGTGCCAGCAGTTATCGCAGGGTCGATGGCTACACCTTC; CDR3aa: CASSYRRVDGYTF
abundance: NA; j_gene: TRBJ1-3; d_gene: NA; v_gene: TRBV14; CDR3nt: TGTGCCAGCAGCCCCTTAGGACCAGGAAACACCATATATTTT; CDR3aa: CASSPLGPGNTIYF
abundance: NA; j_gene: TRBJ1-5; d_gene: TRBD1; v_gene: TRBV24-1; CDR3nt: TGTGCCACCAGTGAGGGGGACAGGGGGGCGAATCAGCCCCAGCATTTT; CDR3aa: CATSEGDRGANQPQHF
abundance: NA; j_gene: TRBJ2-6; d_gene: NA; v_gene: TRBV2; CDR3nt: TGTGCCAGCATGGTGGGCCTCTCTGGGGCCAACGTCCTGACTTTC; CDR3aa: CASMVGLSGANVLTF
abundance: NA; j_gene: TRBJ2-2; d_gene: NA; v_gene: TRBV27; CDR3nt: TGTGCCAGCAGTTGGGGAATGAACACCGGGGAGCTGTTTTTT; CDR3aa: CASSWGMNTGELFF
abundance: NA; j_gene: TRBJ2-6; d_gene: NA; v_gene: TRBV29-1; CDR3nt: TGCAGCGTTGAGAGCGCTGGGGCCAACGTCCTGACTTTC; CDR3aa: CSVESAGANVLTF
abundance: few; j_gene: TRBJ2-7; d_gene: TRBD2; v_gene: TRBV6-5; CDR3nt: TGTGCCAGCAAGGGGACTAGCAAGCACTACGAGCAGTACTTC; CDR3aa: CASKGTSKHYEQYF
abundance: NA; j_gene: TRBJ2-7; d_gene: NA; v_gene: TRBV14; CDR3nt: TGTGCCAGCAGCCCGGGTAGTATCCACCCCTCACGGGACGAGCAGTACTTC; CDR3aa: CASSPGSIHPSRDEQYF
abundance: NA; j_gene: TRBJ2-1; d_gene: NA; v_gene: TRBV19; CDR3nt: TGTGCCAGTAGTATAAGAGTTCATGAGCAGTTCTTC; CDR3aa: CASSIRVHEQFF
abundance: NA; j_gene: TRBJ1-2; d_gene: TRBD1; v_gene: TRBV6-6; CDR3nt: TGTGCCAGCAGTTACTCGACACAGGGGGCTGGCTACACCTTC; CDR3aa: CASSYSTQGAGYTF
abundance: few; j_gene: TRBJ2-3; d_gene: TRBD2; v_gene: TRBV4-1; CDR3nt: TGCGCCAGCAGCCCTATGGCGGGAGTCATGGCAGATACGCAGTATTTT; CDR3aa: CASSPMAGVMADTQYF
abundance: many; j_gene: TRBJ1-5; d_gene: NA; v_gene: TRBV25-1; CDR3nt: TGTGCCAGCAGTGCCGGTAGCAATCAGCCCCAGCATTTT; CDR3aa: CASSAGSNQPQHF
abundance: NA; j_gene: TRBJ2-5; d_gene: NA; v_gene: TRBV19; CDR3nt: TGTGCCAGTAGTATCGGCGGCGGGAATCAAGAGACCCAGTACTTC; CDR3aa: CASSIGGGNQETQYF
abundance: NA; j_gene: TRBJ2-6; d_gene: TRBD2; v_gene: TRBV2; CDR3nt: TGTGCCAGCAGCGGGGGGGCTCGCTCTGGGGCCAACGTCCTGACTTTC; CDR3aa: CASSGGARSGANVLTF
abundance: NA; j_gene: TRBJ2-3; d_gene: NA; v_gene: TRBV4-1; CDR3nt: TGCGCCAGCAGCCGGGAGGGGGCCACAGATACGCAGTATTTT; CDR3aa: CASSREGATDTQYF
abundance: NA; j_gene: TRBJ2-3; d_gene: TRBD2; v_gene: TRBV30; CDR3nt: TGTGCCTGGAGTGTACCCAGCGGGGGGCGAGATACGCAGTATTTT; CDR3aa: CAWSVPSGGRDTQYF
abundance: once; j_gene: TRBJ1-2; d_gene: NA; v_gene: TRBV9; CDR3nt: TGTGCCAGCAGCGTAGCAGGAGGGGGCTACACCTTC; CDR3aa: CASSVAGGGYTF
abundance: NA; j_gene: TRBJ2-1; d_gene: TRBD1; v_gene: TRBV19; CDR3nt: TGTGCCAGTTGCCGGGACAGCTCCTACAATGAGCAGTTCTTC; CDR3aa: CASCRDSSYNEQFF
abundance: NA; j_gene: TRBJ2-7; d_gene: NA; v_gene: TRBV12-3/TRBV12-4; CDR3nt: TGTGCCAGCGGCCTAGGGGCGCGAGTACAATTC; CDR3aa: CASGLGARVQF
abundance: NA; j_gene: TRBJ2-3; d_gene: TRBD1; v_gene: TRBV5-1; CDR3nt: TGCGCCAGCAGCGCGGATCCGGGACAGGGAAAATATACGCAGTATTTT; CDR3aa: CASSADPGQGKYTQYF
abundance: NA; j_gene: TRBJ2-5; d_gene: TRBD1; v_gene: TRBV5-1; CDR3nt: TGCGCCAGCAGCGCCAGACCTACAGGGGGTGGGGAGACCCAGTACTTC; CDR3aa: CASSARPTGGGETQYF
abundance: NA; j_gene: TRBJ1-1; d_gene: NA; v_gene: TRBV11-1; CDR3nt: TGTGCCAGCAGCCTTGACGGGGTGAACACTGAAGCTTTCTTT; CDR3aa: CASSLDGVNTEAFF
abundance: NA; j_gene: TRBJ1-3; d_gene: TRBD1; v_gene: TRBV4-1; CDR3nt: TGCGCCAGCAGCCACAATTTGGGACAGACTGGAAACACCATATATTTT; CDR3aa: CASSHNLGQTGNTIYF
abundance: NA; j_gene: TRBJ2-1; d_gene: NA; v_gene: TRBV7-9; CDR3nt: TGTGCCAGCAGCCACCGACAGGTCAATGAGCAGTTCTTC; CDR3aa: CASSHRQVNEQFF
abundance: NA; j_gene: TRBJ1-1; d_gene: TRBD1; v_gene: TRBV4-1; CDR3nt: TGCGCCAGCTTTTCCCGCCCGGGACAGGGGAAAGGGGACACTGAAGCTTTCTTT; CDR3aa: CASFSRPGQGKGDTEAFF
abundance: NA; j_gene: TRBJ1-6; d_gene: NA; v_gene: TRBV24-1; CDR3nt: TGTGCCACCAGCGTATCCGGGGGACCCCTCCACTTT; CDR3aa: CATSVSGGPLHF
abundance: NA; j_gene: TRBJ2-1; d_gene: TRBD2; v_gene: TRBV24-1; CDR3nt: TGTGCCACCAGTGATTCCCCGGGGGGTGAGCAGTTCTTC; CDR3aa: CATSDSPGGEQFF
abundance: NA; j_gene: TRBJ1-2; d_gene: TRBD1; v_gene: TRBV28; CDR3nt: TGTGCCAGCACCCTACCGGGACAGCATGGCTACACCTTC; CDR3aa: CASTLPGQHGYTF
abundance: NA; j_gene: TRBJ1-2; d_gene: NA; v_gene: TRBV28; CDR3nt: TGTGCCAGCAGGTTATGGGCTGGGGGAAGGTATGGCTACACCTTC; CDR3aa: CASRLWAGGRYGYTF
abundance: NA; j_gene: TRBJ1-2; d_gene: NA; v_gene: TRBV19; CDR3nt: TGTGCCAGTAAACTAGAAAAACAGGGTGCAAATGGCTACACCTTC; CDR3aa: CASKLEKQGANGYTF
abundance: NA; j_gene: TRBJ1-6; d_gene: TRBD1; v_gene: TRBV19; CDR3nt: TGTGCCAGTAGTAGGGACAGGGGGAATTCACCCCTCCACTTT; CDR3aa: CASSRDRGNSPLHF
abundance: NA; j_gene: TRBJ2-5; d_gene: TRBD1; v_gene: TRBV28; CDR3nt: TGTGCCAGCAGTTTAACCGGGACAGGGGAGACCCAGTACTTC; CDR3aa: CASSLTGTGETQYF
abundance: NA; j_gene: TRBJ1-1; d_gene: NA; v_gene: TRBV30; CDR3nt: TGTGCCTGGTCGCGAGGAGGGAACACTGAAGCTTTCTTT; CDR3aa: CAWSRGGNTEAFF
abundance: once; j_gene: TRBJ2-2; d_gene: NA; v_gene: TRBV15; CDR3nt: TGTGCCACCAGCAGAGATTCGGGATTTGTTGCCGGGGAGCTGTTTTTT; CDR3aa: CATSRDSGFVAGELFF
abundance: NA; j_gene: TRBJ1-4; d_gene: TRBD1; v_gene: TRBV28; CDR3nt: TGTGCCAGCAGTTTACAGGGGGGCGGAAATGAAAAACTGTTTTTT; CDR3aa: CASSLQGGGNEKLFF
abundance: NA; j_gene: TRBJ2-7; d_gene: TRBD1; v_gene: TRBV28; CDR3nt: TGTGCCAGCAGTTTCCACGACCGGGACAGCTCCTACGAGCAGTACTTC; CDR3aa: CASSFHDRDSSYEQYF
abundance: NA; j_gene: TRBJ1-2; d_gene: NA; v_gene: TRBV12-3/TRBV12-4; CDR3nt: TGTGCCAGCAGCCGGTATGGGGGTGGCTACACCTTC; CDR3aa: CASSRYGGGYTF
abundance: once; j_gene: TRBJ2-5; d_gene: TRBD1; v_gene: TRBV4-1; CDR3nt: TGCGCCAGCAGCCAAGGAAACAGGGGAGAGACCCAGTACTTC; CDR3aa: CASSQGNRGETQYF
abundance: NA; j_gene: TRBJ1-1; d_gene: NA; v_gene: TRBV20-1; CDR3nt: TGCAGTGCTAGTTTCGGGACCGGGAACACTGAAGCTTTCTTT; CDR3aa: CSASFGTGNTEAFF
abundance: NA; j_gene: TRBJ2-6; d_gene: NA; v_gene: TRBV5-5; CDR3nt: TGTGCCAGCAGCCTGCAGGGTTCCGGGGCCAACGTCCTGACTTTC; CDR3aa: CASSLQGSGANVLTF
abundance: few; j_gene: TRBJ1-3; d_gene: NA; v_gene: TRBV30; CDR3nt: TGTGCCTGGAGTAGGGGCGAGGGAAACACCATATATTTT; CDR3aa: CAWSRGEGNTIYF
abundance: NA; j_gene: TRBJ1-1; d_gene: NA; v_gene: TRBV27; CDR3nt: TGTGCCAGCAGTTTATACAGTGACACTGAAGCTTTCTTT; CDR3aa: CASSLYSDTEAFF
abundance: NA; j_gene: TRBJ1-2; d_gene: NA; v_gene: TRBV28; CDR3nt: TGTGCCAGCAGTCCCACCTGGGCAGGGTACACCTTC; CDR3aa: CASSPTWAGYTF
abundance: few; j_gene: TRBJ2-7; d_gene: NA; v_gene: TRBV4-2; CDR3nt: TGTGCCAGCAGCCAAGATCGCGGGGCCGCACTCTACGAGCAGTACTTC; CDR3aa: CASSQDRGAALYEQYF
abundance: NA; j_gene: TRBJ2-4; d_gene: NA; v_gene: TRBV4-1; CDR3nt: TGCGCCAGCAGCCAAGAGACAGCAGCCAAAAACATTCAGTACTTC; CDR3aa: CASSQETAAKNIQYF
abundance: NA; j_gene: TRBJ2-5; d_gene: NA; v_gene: TRBV10-3; CDR3nt: TGTGCCATCAGTGAGTCCGTAAGCGGGTGGCAAGAGACCCAGTACTTC; CDR3aa: CAISESVSGWQETQYF
abundance: NA; j_gene: TRBJ1-1; d_gene: TRBD1; v_gene: TRBV27; CDR3nt: TGTGCCAGCAGTTCTCCTCCCACAGGGGGTTTGGTGACTGAAGCTTTCTTT; CDR3aa: CASSSPPTGGLVTEAFF
abundance: NA; j_gene: TRBJ2-2; d_gene: NA; v_gene: TRBV24-1; CDR3nt: TGTGCCACCAGTGATTTGTATCCAGGGGCCGGGGAGCTGTTTTTT; CDR3aa: CATSDLYPGAGELFF
abundance: NA; j_gene: TRBJ1-2; d_gene: TRBD1; v_gene: TRBV7-9; CDR3nt: TGTGCCAGCAGTCAGGGAGGGGGCGACTATGGCTACACCTTC; CDR3aa: CASSQGGGDYGYTF
abundance: NA; j_gene: TRBJ1-2; d_gene: TRBD1; v_gene: TRBV9; CDR3nt: TGTGCCAGCAGCCCCGACCCACAGGGGGCGTTCGGCTACACCTTC; CDR3aa: CASSPDPQGAFGYTF
abundance: once; j_gene: TRBJ1-2; d_gene: NA; v_gene: TRBV10-2; CDR3nt: TGCGCCAGCAGTGAGTCGAGCCTTTTCTATGGCTACACCTTC; CDR3aa: CASSESSLFYGYTF
abundance: NA; j_gene: TRBJ1-4; d_gene: NA; v_gene: TRBV15; CDR3nt: TGTGCCACCAGCCCTGGGGGCGCAACTAATGAAAAACTGTTTTTT; CDR3aa: CATSPGGATNEKLFF
abundance: few; j_gene: TRBJ1-1; d_gene: TRBD1; v_gene: TRBV5-4; CDR3nt: TGTGCCAGCAGCCTCGGGACAGGGACGTCTTTCTTT; CDR3aa: CASSLGTGTSFF
abundance: NA; j_gene: TRBJ2-3; d_gene: NA; v_gene: TRBV6-4; CDR3nt: TGTGCCAGCAGTCCCTCCGCGGCAGGCACAGATACGCAGTATTTT; CDR3aa: CASSPSAAGTDTQYF
abundance: NA; j_gene: TRBJ2-2; d_gene: TRBD2; v_gene: TRBV29-1; CDR3nt: TGCAGCGTTCTAGCGGGGGAGACGAACACCGGGGAGCTGTTTTTT; CDR3aa: CSVLAGETNTGELFF
abundance: NA; j_gene: TRBJ1-3; d_gene: NA; v_gene: TRBV5-1; CDR3nt: TGCGCCAGCAGTAGCGGGAACTCTGGAAACACCATATATTTT; CDR3aa: CASSSGNSGNTIYF